What follows is one T cell receptor beta chain and its context. Antigen unknown. Time point in this sample: newly diagnosed GD, antithyroid drugs for less than 3 months. RNA extracted from PBMCs served as the sequencing template. This entry belongs to a study of regulatory T cells in long-lasting Graves disease. Overall study findings and caveats: Persistent disease was characterized by preferential usage of TRBV28, TRBJ1-2 and TRBJ2-5.

Researchers made TCR beta libraries by using iRepertoire HTBI primers and running Arm-PCR on CDR3 regions. TCRdb reprocessed the multiplex PCR reads via MiXCR and lists one record per CDR3 protein. The sample has about 200,000 distinct CDR3 sequences; roughly 18% are singletons. J lost 0 bases, V lost 1 base, and 4 bases had no gene match. This CDR3 spans 16 amino acids. Germline V CDR1 and CDR2: SGDLS, YYNGEE. A further study also used this sample, focusing on T cells in Graves' hyperthyroidism and ophthalmopathy. That study adds: Patients showing uncontrolled infection, other autoimmune disease, pregnancy or lactation were ineligible. Prediction of ophthalmopathy progression came a median 6.5 months pre-onset.

This sequence originates from a woman aged 25 to 39 with Graves disease. Source: peripheral blood mononuclear cells (PBMCs), taken at new diagnosis, from a patient treated with antithyroid drugs. This chain uses TRBV9 with TRBJ2-3; 8 nucleotides match TRBD2. The CDR3 region is CASSVRLAGSTDTQYF. CDR3 coding DNA: TGTGCCAGCAGCGTAAGGCTAGCGGGTAGCACAGATACGCAGTATTTT.